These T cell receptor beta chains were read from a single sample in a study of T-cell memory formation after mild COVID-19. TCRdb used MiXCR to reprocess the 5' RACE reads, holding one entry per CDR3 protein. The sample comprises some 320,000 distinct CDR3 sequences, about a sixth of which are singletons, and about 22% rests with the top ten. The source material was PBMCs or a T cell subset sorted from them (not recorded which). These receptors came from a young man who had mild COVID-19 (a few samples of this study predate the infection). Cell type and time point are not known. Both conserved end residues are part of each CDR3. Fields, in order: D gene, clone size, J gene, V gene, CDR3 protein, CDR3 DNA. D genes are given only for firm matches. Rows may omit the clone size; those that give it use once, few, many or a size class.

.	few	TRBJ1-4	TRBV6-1	CASSLLSRGEKLFF	TGTGCCAGCAGTCTTCTTTCTAGGGGCGAAAAACTGTTTTTT
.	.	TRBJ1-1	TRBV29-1	CSVDESPEAFF	TGCAGCGTTGATGAGAGTCCCGAAGCTTTCTTT
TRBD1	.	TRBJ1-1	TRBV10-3	CAISGGQGGTEAFF	TGTGCCATCAGTGGGGGACAGGGTGGCACTGAAGCTTTCTTT
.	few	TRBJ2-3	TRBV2	CASSDQGGGADTQYF	TGTGCCAGCAGTGATCAAGGGGGAGGGGCAGATACGCAGTATTTT
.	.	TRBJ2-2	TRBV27	CASSSYGNTGELFF	TGTGCCAGCAGTTCCTACGGAAACACCGGGGAGCTGTTTTTT
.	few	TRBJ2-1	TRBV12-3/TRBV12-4	CASSFVVSPSSYNEQFF	TGTGCCAGCAGTTTTGTCGTATCTCCGAGCTCCTACAATGAGCAGTTCTTC
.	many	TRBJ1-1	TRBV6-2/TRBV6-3	CASSYGLSSEAFF	TGTGCCAGCAGTTACGGTCTAAGCAGTGAAGCTTTCTTT
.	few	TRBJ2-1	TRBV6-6	CASSYGAIEQFF	TGTGCCAGCAGTTACGGGGCTATTGAGCAGTTCTTC
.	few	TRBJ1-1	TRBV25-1	CATRFGTEAFF	TGTGCCACACGGTTTGGGACTGAAGCTTTCTTT
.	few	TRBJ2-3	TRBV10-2	CASSEVGMSTDTQYF	TGCGCCAGCAGTGAGGTGGGGATGAGCACAGATACGCAGTATTTT
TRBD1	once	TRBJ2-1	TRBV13	CASSPRDRPSSYNEQFF	TGTGCCAGCAGCCCACGGGACAGGCCGAGCTCCTACAATGAGCAGTTCTTC
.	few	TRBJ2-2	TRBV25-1	CASSESGGPTGELFF	TGTGCCAGCAGTGAATCCGGGGGGCCCACCGGGGAGCTGTTTTTT
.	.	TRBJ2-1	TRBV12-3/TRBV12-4	CASTPAPYNEQFF	TGTGCCAGCACCCCAGCGCCCTACAATGAGCAGTTCTTC